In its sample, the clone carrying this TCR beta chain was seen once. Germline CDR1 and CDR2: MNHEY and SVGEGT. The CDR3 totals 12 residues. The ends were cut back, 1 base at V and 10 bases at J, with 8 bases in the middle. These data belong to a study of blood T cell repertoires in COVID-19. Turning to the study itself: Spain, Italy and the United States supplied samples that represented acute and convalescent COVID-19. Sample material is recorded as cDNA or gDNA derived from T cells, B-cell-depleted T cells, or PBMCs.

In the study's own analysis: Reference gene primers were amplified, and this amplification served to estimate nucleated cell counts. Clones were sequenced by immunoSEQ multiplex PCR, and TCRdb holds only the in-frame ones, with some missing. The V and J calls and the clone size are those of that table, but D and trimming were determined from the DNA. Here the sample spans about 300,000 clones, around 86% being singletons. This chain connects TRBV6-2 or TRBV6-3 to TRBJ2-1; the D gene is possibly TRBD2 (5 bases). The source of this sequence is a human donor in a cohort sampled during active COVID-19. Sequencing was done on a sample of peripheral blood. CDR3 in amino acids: CASSYWRLEQFF. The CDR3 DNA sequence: TGTGCCAGCAGTTACTGGAGACTAGAGCAGTTCTTC.